The T cell receptor beta chain under discussion was sequenced for a study of blood T cell repertoires in COVID-19. Across the study: The cDNA or gDNA used as material had been derived from T cells, B-cell-depleted T cells, or PBMCs.

Clinical histories supplied by participants themselves formed the basis of cohort assignment. With 1 base removed from V and 7 bases from J, the gap between germline ends came to 10 bases. Per the germline V gene, CDR1 is MNHEY and CDR2 is SVGEGT. CDR3 length: 13 amino acids. Sequencing was performed with immunoSEQ multiplex PCR; in TCRdb, only in-frame clones are kept and a portion is missing. The sample has some 190,000 clones, around 80% seen once; the top ten hold roughly an eighth. The chain links TRBV6-2 or TRBV6-3 to TRBJ1-1; TRBD1 is a possible D gene (6 bases). This clonotype was sampled from a man between 60 and 75 years old who had been exposed to COVID-19. Source material: PBMCs or T cells enriched from blood (not recorded which). The DNA for the CDR3 is TGTGCCAGCAGTTACTTCGGACAGATTGAAGCTTTCTTT. Its protein is CASSYFGQIEAFF.